Listed below are T cell receptor beta chains from one sample, sequenced in a study of CD8 T cells in Susac syndrome. One entry per CDR3 protein results from TCRdb running MiXCR on the immunoSEQ multiplex PCR reads. In the table there are around 280,000 distinct CDR3 sequences, roughly 94% of which are singletons. The sequencing sample was made of CD4+ T cells from PBMCs. Source of these receptors: a human donor with multiple sclerosis. CDR3s include the opening cysteine and the closing phenylalanine or tryptophan. The D gene is left open where the match is weak. The size entry is marked missing in some rows and otherwise reads once, few, many or a size class.

clone size,V gene,D gene,J gene,CDR3 DNA,CDR3 protein
-,TRBV5-8,TRBD1,TRBJ1-1,TGTGCCAGCAGCTGGGACAGGAACACTGAAGCTTTCTTT,CASSWDRNTEAFF
-,TRBV19,TRBD2,TRBJ2-3,TGTGCCAGTAGTATGCCGGGACTAGCGGGAGGAAGGACAGATACGCAGTATTTT,CASSMPGLAGGRTDTQYF
once,TRBV5-6,-,TRBJ2-7,TGTGCCAGCAGCTTGGGGGTGTCCTACGAGCAGTACTTC,CASSLGVSYEQYF
-,TRBV29-1,-,TRBJ1-1,TGCAGCGTTGGGTTTAACACTGAAGCTTTCTTT,CSVGFNTEAFF
-,TRBV20-1,-,TRBJ1-5,TGCAGTGCTAGAGGAGGTGGAGGTAGCAATCAGCCCCAGCATTTT,CSARGGGGSNQPQHF
-,TRBV7-9,-,TRBJ2-1,TGTGCCAGCAGCTTAGTGGGTCGTGAGCAGTTCTTC,CASSLVGREQFF
-,TRBV19,-,TRBJ1-1,TGTGCCAGTAGTCCCCACCAGGACAGTAGACCTGAAGCTTTCTTT,CASSPHQDSRPEAFF
-,TRBV29-1,TRBD1,TRBJ2-3,TGCAGCTCGGGACAGGGGGCCGCGGATACGCAGTATTTT,CSSGQGAADTQYF
-,TRBV11-2,-,TRBJ2-5,TGTGCCAGCCGGGATCCCCGACAAGAGACCCAGTACTTC,CASRDPRQETQYF
-,TRBV10-3,-,TRBJ2-1,TGTGCCATAAAGACGGGAGACGGGACCAATGAGCAGTTCTTC,CAIKTGDGTNEQFF
-,TRBV5-6,-,TRBJ2-3,TGTGCCAGCACCGACTACCGGGGCCAAATTGTCCCAGATACGCAGTATTTT,CASTDYRGQIVPDTQYF
-,TRBV12-3/TRBV12-4,TRBD2,TRBJ2-5,TGTGCCAGCAGTTTAGCGCTAGGGTATGGTAGCGGGGGGGTTGCGGAGACCCAGTACTTC,CASSLALGYGSGGVAETQYF
-,TRBV19,TRBD2,TRBJ2-1,TGTGCCAGTAGGGGGGCGTTGATAGCGGGAGGGGCTTCCTACAATGAGCAGTTCTTC,CASRGALIAGGASYNEQFF
-,TRBV20-1,-,TRBJ2-6,TGCAGTGCTAGAGATCTTTTGAGCGGGCCTGAATCTGGGGCCAACGTCCTGACTTTC,CSARDLLSGPESGANVLTF
-,TRBV6-5,-,TRBJ2-3,TGTGCCAGTGGGCGGGGAGGAGATACGCAGTATTTT,CASGRGGDTQYF
-,TRBV10-3,TRBD2,TRBJ2-1,TGTGCCATCAGCCACATACTGACTAGCGGGGGGCGCGGTTTCTTC,CAISHILTSGGRGFF
once,TRBV27,-,TRBJ2-7,TGTGCCAGCAGTTTATCGCAGGACGGCTCCTACGAGCAGTACTTC,CASSLSQDGSYEQYF
-,TRBV6-1,-,TRBJ1-5,TGTGCCAGCGGAGGCAGGAAAGCCAGCAATCAGCCCCAGCATTTT,CASGGRKASNQPQHF
few,TRBV19,-,TRBJ2-7,TGTGCCAGTAGTATACGGACTGACTCCTACGAGCAGTACTTC,CASSIRTDSYEQYF
once,TRBV30,-,TRBJ1-5,TGTGCCTGCCGGACTAGCACGGCGGGTCAGCCCCAGCATTTT,CACRTSTAGQPQHF
-,TRBV3-1,TRBD1,TRBJ2-2,TGTGCCAGCAGTTCTTACAGGGGCCCCTTTGGTACCGGGGAGCTGTTTTTT,CASSSYRGPFGTGELFF
-,TRBV2,-,TRBJ2-3,TGTGCCAGCAGTGAACCTCCTAGTACGCAGTATTTT,CASSEPPSTQYF
-,TRBV6-5,-,TRBJ2-1,TGTGCCAGCAGTTACTCAGGTGGTGAGCAGTTCTTC,CASSYSGGEQFF
-,TRBV12-3/TRBV12-4,-,TRBJ2-7,TGTGCCAGCAGTTCCGGGCTACCCTACGAGCAGTACTTC,CASSSGLPYEQYF
-,TRBV7-9,-,TRBJ1-1,TGTGCCAGCAGCCGGGGAAGGAGTAACACTGAAGCTTTCTTT,CASSRGRSNTEAFF
-,TRBV20-1,TRBD2,TRBJ2-3,TGCAGTGCTTTATCACCTACTAGCGTAGGGGCAGATACGCAGTATTTT,CSALSPTSVGADTQYF
-,TRBV12-3/TRBV12-4,-,TRBJ1-1,TGTGCCAGCAGTTTAGGGCCAGGCCGTGACCCTGAAGCTTTCTTT,CASSLGPGRDPEAFF
-,TRBV20-1,TRBD2,TRBJ2-2,TGCAGTGCTAGTGATCGCGGGGGGGCGAACACCGGGGAGCTGTTTTTT,CSASDRGGANTGELFF
-,TRBV7-2,-,TRBJ2-1,TGTGCCAGCAGCTTAGCTTCTGTGCGTCGGAATGAGCAGTTCTTC,CASSLASVRRNEQFF
-,TRBV11-2,-,TRBJ2-7,TGTGCCAGCAGCTTATCCCTACCATACGAGCAGTACTTC,CASSLSLPYEQYF
once,TRBV5-1,-,TRBJ1-2,TGCGCCAGCAGCTTGGATGGGACATTTCTTACCTATGGCTACACCTTC,CASSLDGTFLTYGYTF
-,TRBV20-1,TRBD1,TRBJ1-6,TGCAGTGCTCGGGGACAGGGCAATTCACCCCTCCACTTT,CSARGQGNSPLHF
-,TRBV15,-,TRBJ2-7,TGTGCCACCAGCAGGTATAGCGGAACTTCCTACGAGCAGTACTTC,CATSRYSGTSYEQYF
-,TRBV30,TRBD1,TRBJ2-7,TGTGCCTTGGACAGGGACCTATACGAGCAGTACTTC,CALDRDLYEQYF
-,TRBV10-3,-,TRBJ2-4,TGTGCCCCCCCTGGATCCCGCCGCGCTCTCCGGGTCCCTTACTTC,CAPPGSRRALRVPYF
-,TRBV29-1,TRBD1,TRBJ1-1,TGCAGCGTTGATGTACAGGGGAGCACTGAAGCTTTCTTT,CSVDVQGSTEAFF
-,TRBV20-1,-,TRBJ1-5,TGCAGTGCTAGATCAGGGTCAAGGCTAAATCAGCCCCAGCATTTT,CSARSGSRLNQPQHF
few,TRBV6-2/TRBV6-3,TRBD1,TRBJ2-7,TGTGCCAGCAGTTCAATTGGACAGGGCTACGAGCAGTACTTC,CASSSIGQGYEQYF
-,TRBV7-9,-,TRBJ2-2,TGTGCCAGCAGCACCCCAGGGGCCCCGGGGAGCACCGGGGAGCTGTTTTTT,CASSTPGAPGSTGELFF
-,TRBV3-1,-,TRBJ2-1,TGTGCCAGCAGCCAAGATGGGGGGAGGCCCGAGCAGTTCTTC,CASSQDGGRPEQFF
-,TRBV20-1,TRBD1,TRBJ1-3,TGCAGTGCTAGCCGGACAGGGACTGGAAACACCATATATTTT,CSASRTGTGNTIYF
-,TRBV2,TRBD1,TRBJ2-4,TGTGCCAGCGGACGACAGGGGACGGGGAACATTCAGTACTTC,CASGRQGTGNIQYF
-,TRBV27,TRBD2,TRBJ2-7,TGTGCCAGCAGTTTTTTGGGGGAGGGCCGGTTTAGGGAGCAGTACTTC,CASSFLGEGRFREQYF
-,TRBV5-1,TRBD2,TRBJ2-1,TGCGCCAGCAGCTTGCAACCTAGCGGGGGCAATGAGCAGTTCTTC,CASSLQPSGGNEQFF
-,TRBV12-3/TRBV12-4,-,TRBJ2-5,TGTGCCAGCAGGATGACAGCCCTGTACCAAGAGACCCAGTACTTC,CASRMTALYQETQYF
-,TRBV5-6,-,TRBJ1-2,TGTGCCAGCAGCCTAATGTCCCGGGGGGACACCTTC,CASSLMSRGDTF
-,TRBV10-3,TRBD2,TRBJ2-7,TGTGCCACCCGGGCGGGGACTAGTGACTACGAGCAGTACTTC,CATRAGTSDYEQYF
-,TRBV7-9,-,TRBJ2-3,TGTGCCAGCAGCTTAGGGGGGTACACAGATACGCAGTATTTT,CASSLGGYTDTQYF
-,TRBV4-1,-,TRBJ1-2,TGCGCCAGCAGCCATTACAGGGTCCAGGTCTACGGCTACACCTTC,CASSHYRVQVYGYTF
-,TRBV20-1,-,TRBJ2-5,TGCAGTGCTAGTTGGGGGGCCGGAGAGACCCAGTACTTC,CSASWGAGETQYF